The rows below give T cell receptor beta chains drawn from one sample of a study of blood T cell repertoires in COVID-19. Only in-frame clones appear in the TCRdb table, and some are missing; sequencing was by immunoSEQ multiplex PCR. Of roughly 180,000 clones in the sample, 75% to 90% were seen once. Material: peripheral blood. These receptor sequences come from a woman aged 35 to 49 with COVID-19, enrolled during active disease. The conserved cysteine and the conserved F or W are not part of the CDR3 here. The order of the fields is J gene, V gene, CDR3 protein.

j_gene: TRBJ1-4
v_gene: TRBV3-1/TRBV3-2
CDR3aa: ASSQLIGRGREKLF

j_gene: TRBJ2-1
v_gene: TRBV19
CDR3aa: ASSSSGGPYNEQF

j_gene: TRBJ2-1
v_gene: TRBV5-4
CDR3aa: ASSSGTSGVLGQF

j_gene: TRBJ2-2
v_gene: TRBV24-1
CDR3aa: ATSERGPNTGELF

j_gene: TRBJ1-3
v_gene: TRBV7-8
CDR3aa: ASSLIQGGGNTIY

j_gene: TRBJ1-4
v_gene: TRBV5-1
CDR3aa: ASSPTQNEKLF

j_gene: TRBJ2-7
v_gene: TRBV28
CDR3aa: ASSPPGLPYEQY

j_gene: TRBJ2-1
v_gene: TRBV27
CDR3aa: ASSPGLAGGNEQF

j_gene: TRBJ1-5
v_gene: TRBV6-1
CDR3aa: ASSEGTFSAQH

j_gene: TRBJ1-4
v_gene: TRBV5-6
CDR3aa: ASSFGQGTNEKLF

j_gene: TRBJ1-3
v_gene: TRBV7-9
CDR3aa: ASRVQGNGNTIY

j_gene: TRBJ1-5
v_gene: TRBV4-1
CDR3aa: ASSPVGGGQPQH

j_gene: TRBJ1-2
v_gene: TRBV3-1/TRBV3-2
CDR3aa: ASSQAGDTGGYGYT

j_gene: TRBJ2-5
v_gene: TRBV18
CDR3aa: ASSPQKGALGETQY

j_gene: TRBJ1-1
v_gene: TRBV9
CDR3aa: ASSEQQGNTEAF

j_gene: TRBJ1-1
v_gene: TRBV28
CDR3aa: ASSLLEVRVNTEAF

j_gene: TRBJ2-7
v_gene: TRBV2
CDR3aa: ASRDGSSYEQY